This TCR beta chain was observed in a study of T cell repertoires in cytomegalovirus infection (dated by TCRdb to between 2018 and 2021). Study-wide context: Alongside well-studied HLA-B-restricted epitopes, the peptide stimulations were aimed at recently identified HLA-C-restricted CMV epitopes, whose presentation resists viral immunomodulation. Because public TCR beta signatures pointed to carriage of CMV infection together with the matching HLA type, the HLA type of each donor mattered for the analysis. Broad study findings and their caveats: In the ex vivo response, HLA-C-restricted CMV-specific TCR beta clonotypes were dominant, and in two of eight donors the single most frequent clonotype came from this HLA-C-restricted group. In both this cohort and an independent cohort of 350 or so donors, the cumulative frequency of public TCR beta family members distinguished carriers of CMV infection plus the relevant HLA type.

Points on this clonotype: There is no known antigen for this receptor. It has no much larger one-base neighbor in the sample; base qualities were not kept.

The trim is 6 bases for V and 0 bases for J, with a gap of 12 bases between the germline ends. Taken from the germline V gene, the CDR1 and CDR2 loops are MNHEY and SVGAGI. The CDR3 holds 15 amino acids from the cysteine to the phenylalanine. CDR3 DNA is the only sequence kept; it has 45 bases, read in frame from the first base. What the treatment or condition label conveys for this sample: in vitro stimulation with specific CMV peptide epitopes to enrich CMV-specific T cells. The data were produced on an Illumina HiSeq 1500. TCRdb passed the public sequencing reads through fastp at Q25 and MiXCR, retaining productive beta sequences. Here each entry gathers all rows of one CDR3 protein and keeps the most common genes and DNA. The sample data list about 920,000 distinct CDR3 sequences, and 30% to 40% of these were observed just once. Together, the top ten hold over 11% of the sample.

This sequence was found in a human donor in good health (CMV status not recorded). Some clones in this sample may be carry-over from other donors' samples. The starting material was cultured CD8+ T cells from PBMCs, obtained from culture after CMV antigen stimulation. This chain is built from TRBV6-5 and TRBJ2-1, and the D gene may be TRBD2, 6 bases matching. The DNA reads TGTGCCAGCAGGATAGCGGAGGGCTCCTACAATGAGCAGTTCTTC. This translates into CASRIAEGSYNEQFF.